This TCR beta chain was identified in a study of T-cell reconstitution after alpha-beta-depleted transplantation in children. CDR3 length: 16 amino acids. Germline CDR1 and CDR2: SEHNR and FQNEAQ (reference sequence). With 5 bases clipped from V and 4 bases from J, the junction kept 9 bases outside the gene matches. Many counts were recorded for this clonotype. A TCRbeta library incorporating unique molecular identifiers was prepared. TCRdb analysed the PCR reads with MiXCR anew, one entry per CDR3 protein. The data show about 200,000 distinct CDR3 sequences, 13% to 15% seen once. The TCR was taken from a human donor who donated a stem cell graft to a child with acute lymphoblastic leukemia. The chain has TRBV7-9 and TRBJ1-1, with TRBD1 matching over 11 bases. Specimen: PBMCs from the stem cell graft donor, collected from the stem cell graft. Here the CDR3 reads CASSPRGTGGGTEAFF. CDR3 in DNA: TGTGCCAGCAGCCCCAGGGGGACAGGGGGAGGCACTGAAGCTTTCTTT.